This T cell receptor beta chain was identified during a study of vaccination effects on CD4 cells after COVID-19. Overall study context: Sampling occurred a median 72 days post second dose, range 14 to 241. Points from the study as a whole: Marked contraction was observed in infection-induced and vaccine-induced clones late after vaccination.

ViraFEST used viral peptide pools to expand antigen-specific CD4+ T cells before sequencing. Around day 10 of culture, CD4+ T cells were separated out. Participants each got two BNT162b2 or mRNA-1273 vaccine doses. People in the vaccine group had not been infected with SARS-CoV-2 before, and their nucleocapsid antibodies were negative. PBMC cultures contained two million cells per well, 10 IU/ml IL-2 and 10 ug/ml peptides. TCRdb keeps only in-frame clones here, not all; method: immunoSEQ multiplex PCR. Of approximately 23,000 clones listed, around four fifths are singletons. Comments on this clone: No antigen is known for it.

This TCR was sampled from a human donor who received a COVID-19 vaccine. The sample consisted of CD4+ T cells from PBMCs cultured with SARS-CoV-2 spike peptides, taken after COVID-19 vaccination.

CDR3 region: CASSYRAGGLYEQYF. The CDR3 DNA sequence: TGTGCCAGCAGTTACCGGGCAGGGGGCCTGTACGAGCAGTACTTC. The V call is TRBV6-6, the J call TRBJ2-7; TRBD1 matches 8 bases. Germline-derived CDR1 and CDR2 are MNHNY and SVGAGI (reference sequence). CDR3 size: 15 residues. With 2 bases clipped from V and 4 bases from J, the junction kept 7 bases outside the gene matches.